Reported below is one T cell receptor beta chain. Exclusion applied to patients with autoimmune disease history or systemic immunosuppression. The data were taken from a study of OX40 agonist ivuxolimab in advanced cancers. Libraries were prepared by immunoSEQ multiplex PCR; TCRdb keeps only in-frame clonotypes and omits some of them. The sample includes roughly 70,000 clones, over 75% of them seen just once. The germline gives CDR1 SGHNT, CDR2 YENEEA. CDR3 length equals 14 residues. Trimming removed 4 bases from V and 4 bases from J, with 12 bases in between. The V and J genes are TRBV11-3 and TRBJ2-3; D could derive from TRBD1 or TRBD2 (7 bases each). Here the sequenced sample was CD4+ or CD8+ T cells sorted from blood, taken in a trial of the OX40 agonist ivuxolimab. The origin of this receptor is an adult with an advanced solid tumor such as melanoma, head and neck, liver or kidney cancer. The CDR3 sequence is CASSSQGRADTQYF. In DNA form, the CDR3 reads TGTGCCAGCAGCTCACAGGGGAGGGCAGATACGCAGTATTTT. Full variable domain (remainder filled in from reference TRBV11-3 and TRBJ2-3): EAGVVQSPRYKIIEKKQPVAFWCNPISGHNTLYWYLQNLGQGPELLIRYENEEAVDDSQLPKDRFSAERLKGVDSTLKIQPAELGDSAVYLCASSSQGRADTQYFGPGTRLTVL.